Sequencing of this TCR beta chain was carried out in a study of blood T cell repertoires in COVID-19. Study context: T cells, B-cell-depleted T cells, or PBMCs supplied cDNA or gDNA.

Per the original methods: Scientists estimated how many nucleated cells there were by amplifying reference gene primers. Here immunoSEQ multiplex PCR was the method, and the copy in TCRdb shows in-frame clones only, minus some. V and J calls and clone size are those listed in that table; D and trimming were worked out from the DNA. The sample lists roughly 340,000 clones; roughly 89% were seen once. The CDR3 extends over 14 amino acids. V dropped 6 bases and J dropped 5 bases, with 15 bases sitting between them. Germline CDR1 MDHEN, CDR2 SYDVKM. The TCR comes from a woman younger than 30 who had recovered from COVID-19. Sequenced material: peripheral blood. The rearrangement uses TRBV28 and TRBJ2-3; possibly TRBD1 for D (6 bases). This CDR3 is CASSATGWKDTQYF. The CDR3 bases are TGTGCCAGCAGCGCAACAGGGTGGAAAGATACGCAGTATTTT.